The 32 T cell receptor beta chains listed next were all sequenced from one sample in a study of response to subunit inactivated influenza vaccine. TCRdb reprocessed the RT-PCR reads via MiXCR and lists one record per CDR3 protein. The sample contains around 650,000 distinct CDR3 sequences, less than 20% of which appear only once. Here the sequenced sample was PBMCs from blood, taken roughly 13 days after vaccination. The receptor set was obtained from a man aged 50 to 59 who received an inactivated influenza vaccine.

This clonotype was found a few times. The chain employs TRBV19 and TRBJ2-7; TRBD1 matches at 12 bases. V shed 4 bases, J shed 6 bases, and the junction held 4 bases outside the gene matches. Germline V gene sequence: CDR1 LNHDA, CDR2 SQIVND (reference sequence). The CDR3 has 14 amino acids. The CDR3 is CASSTGTGGAEQYF. The CDR3 DNA reads TGTGCCAGTAGTACCGGGACAGGGGGCGCCGAGCAGTACTTC.

This clonotype was detected only a few times. This rearrangement joins TRBV12-3 or TRBV12-4 to TRBJ2-6; TRBD1 matches 7 bases. Trimming at V came to 6 bases and at J to 0 bases, leaving 17 bases not matched to a gene. The length of the CDR3 is 20 residues. The CDR3 sequence: CASSPPGQLEGNSGANVLTF. CDR3 DNA: TGTGCCAGCAGCCCTCCGGGACAGCTAGAAGGAAACTCTGGGGCCAACGTCCTGACTTTC.

Only a few counts were recorded for this clonotype. The chain uses TRBV5-1 and TRBJ2-2; D gene uncertain. The CDR3 contains 15 residues. Trimming pared 4 bases from V and 0 bases from J, leaving 10 bases between. Germline loops: CDR1 SGHRS, CDR2 YFSETQ. CDR3 region: CASSRTETNTGELFF. CDR3 nucleotides: TGCGCCAGCAGCCGCACGGAAACGAACACCGGGGAGCTGTTTTTT.

The rearrangement links TRBV7-9 to TRBJ2-7; 8 positions match TRBD1. CDR1 is SEHNR and CDR2 is FQNEAQ in the germline V gene (reference sequence). The CDR3 loop spans 14 amino acids. Trimming at V came to 4 bases and at J to 3 bases, leaving 5 bases not matched to a gene. The CDR3: CASSYTGGVYEQYF. The CDR3 nucleotides are TGTGCCAGCAGCTACACAGGGGGAGTCTACGAGCAGTACTTC.

This chain links TRBV7-2 with TRBJ1-4; the D gene is possibly TRBD1 (5 bases). Trimming removed 5 bases from V and 8 bases from J, with 18 bases in between. Germline V gene sequence: CDR1 SGHTA, CDR2 FQGNSA. This CDR3 is 15 amino acids long. The CDR3 reads CASSVPGRPFEKLFF. The CDR3 DNA sequence: TGTGCCAGCAGCGTCCCGGGACGGCCTTTCGAAAAACTGTTTTTT.

This chain links TRBV7-9 with TRBJ2-2; D gene ambiguous. CDR3 size: 11 residues. The germline CDR1 and CDR2 sequences are SEHNR and FQNEAQ (reference sequence). The V end was cut by 8 bases, the J end by 6 bases, with 7 bases between. CDR3 bases: TGTGCCAGCCTGGAGTCCGGGGAGCTGTTTTTT. Protein product: CASLESGELFF.

This clonotype came up many times. The chain has TRBV12-3 or TRBV12-4 and TRBJ2-7, with 8 positions matching TRBD1. The ends lost 6 bases at V and 7 bases at J; junction bases unmatched: 8. The CDR3 is 13 residues long. The CDR3 spells CASSLDRAGEQYF. CDR3 sequence (DNA): TGTGCCAGCAGCCTGGACAGGGCTGGAGAGCAGTACTTC.

This clonotype was recorded a few times. The chain couples TRBV2 to TRBJ1-6; D is undetermined. The CDR3 spans 15 residues. V gave up 6 bases and J gave up 7 bases, with 16 bases separating them. Per germline, CDR1 SNHLY and CDR2 FYNNEI. The CDR3 region is CASRGDTGGNSPLHF. The CDR3 DNA follows: TGTGCCAGCAGGGGAGACACTGGTGGGAATTCACCCCTCCACTTT.

The CDR3 here is CSARRPPGELFF. The CDR3 region has the DNA TGCAGTGCCCGCCGGCCGCCCGGGGAGCTGTTTTTT. The gene calls are TRBV20-1 and TRBJ2-2; D is unclear. Deletions cut 6 bases from V and 6 bases from J, with 11 bases between. Per the germline V gene, CDR1 is DFQATT and CDR2 is SNEGSKA (reference sequence). The CDR3 has 12 residues.

This clonotype has a handful of counts. V gene TRBV13 combines with J gene TRBJ1-1; D gene unclear. Trimming took off 4 bases at V and 0 bases at J, with 9 bases between the two ends. The CDR3 is made up of 14 amino acids. Germline assignment: CDR1 PRHDT and CDR2 FYEKMQ (reference sequence). The CDR3 spells CASSSRRLNTEAFF. CDR3 DNA: TGTGCCAGCAGCTCCAGACGATTGAACACTGAAGCTTTCTTT.

A few counts support this clonotype. The chain couples TRBV7-9 to TRBJ1-2; possibly TRBD1 for D (5 bases). There are 13 residues in the CDR3. The germline V gene has CDR1 SEHNR and CDR2 FQNEAQ (reference sequence). With 5 bases removed from V and 6 bases from J, the gap between germline ends came to 13 bases. CDR3 sequence (DNA): TGTGCCAGCAGCATAGGGACGGGGAATGGCTACACCTTC. This encodes CASSIGTGNGYTF.

The sample holds a few counts of this clonotype. The chain joins TRBV6-5 to TRBJ1-6; D gene ambiguous. The CDR3 runs to 15 residues. From germline, CDR1 is MNHEY and CDR2 SVGAGI. Deletions cut 0 bases from V and 6 bases from J, with 9 bases between. The CDR3 here is CASSYSIMINSPLHF. In DNA, the CDR3 is TGTGCCAGCAGTTACTCGATCATGATTAATTCACCCCTCCACTTT.

This clonotype has more than one count but fewer than ten. The CDR3 nucleotides are TGCAGTGCTAGAGATCTACAGAACTCCTACGAGCAGTACTTC. Its protein product is CSARDLQNSYEQYF. The chain uses TRBV20-1 and TRBJ2-7; D is unresolved. Trimming stripped 0 bases from V and 0 bases from J, with 9 bases between. The germline V gene has CDR1 DFQATT and CDR2 SNEGSKA (reference sequence). The CDR3 totals 14 residues.

This clonotype occurred many times. An end of the junction differs from the germline gene, which may be a read error. This chain connects TRBV5-1 to TRBJ2-3; D is undetermined. This CDR3 has 14 residues. Germline loops: CDR1 SGHRS, CDR2 YFSETQ. CDR3 region: CASSLVSSTDTQYF. In nucleotides, the CDR3 is TGTGCCAGCAGCTTAGTCAGTAGCACAGATACGCAGTATTTT. Full variable domain (remainder filled in from reference TRBV5-1 and TRBJ2-3): KAGVTQTPRYLIKTRGQQVTLSCSPISGHRSVSWYQQTPGQGLQFLFEYFSETQRNKGNFPGRFSGRQFSNSRSEMNVSTLELGDSALYLCASSLVSSTDTQYFGPGTRLTVL.

This clonotype appeared a few times. The J gene is TRBJ2-1, the V gene TRBV7-8; 9 bases align to TRBD2. This CDR3 has 17 residues. After removal of 3 bases from V and 6 bases from J, the junction contained 12 bases not matched to a gene. Per germline, CDR1 SGHVS and CDR2 FQNEAQ. The CDR3 nucleotides read TGTGCCAGCAGCTTGAATCTAGCGGGATCCTTAACCAATGAGCAGTTCTTC. Encoded protein: CASSLNLAGSLTNEQFF.

Many counts were recorded for this clonotype. CDR3 protein: CSAKSGTGLGQYF. In nucleotides, the CDR3 is TGCAGCGCGAAGTCCGGGACCGGGTTAGGGCAGTACTTC. The rearrangement joins TRBV29-1 to TRBJ2-7; D may match TRBD1 or TRBD2 (5 bases each). Trimming shortened V by 7 bases and J by 9 bases, and 22 bases separated the two germline ends. CDR3 length: 13 residues. From germline, CDR1 is SQVTM and CDR2 ANQGSEA.

The table lists this clonotype with many counts. This chain joins TRBV7-2 and TRBJ2-3, with D perhaps TRBD1 (5 bases). Trimming stripped 5 bases from V and 1 base from J, with 19 bases between. Germline lookup yields CDR1 SGHTA and CDR2 FQGNSA. The CDR3 is made up of 17 amino acids. This CDR3 reads CASSPLASVGGTDTQYF. CDR3 nucleotide sequence: TGTGCCAGCAGCCCTCTTGCGAGTGTAGGGGGCACAGATACGCAGTATTTT. Full variable domain (outside the CDR3, taken from reference TRBV7-2 and TRBJ2-3): GAGVSQSPSNKVTEKGKDVELRCDPISGHTALYWYRQSLGQGLEFLIYFQGNSAPDKSGLPSDRFSAERTGGSVSTLTIQRTQQEDSAVYLCASSPLASVGGTDTQYFGPGTRLTVL.

The table lists this clonotype with a few counts. The chain is built from TRBV5-1 and TRBJ2-3; D is perhaps TRBD1 (6 bases). In germline, CDR1 is SGHRS, CDR2 YFSETQ. The CDR3 covers 14 residues. Trimming took 4 bases from V and 2 from J, leaving 11 bases between them. CDR3 DNA sequence: TGCGCCAGCAGCAGGGGACAAGACACAGATACGCAGTATTTT. This codes for CASSRGQDTDTQYF.

This clonotype was picked up a small number of times. The chain recombines TRBV18 with TRBJ1-5; D gene ambiguous. Germline loops: CDR1 KGHSH, CDR2 LQKENI. CDR3 length equals 14 residues. Deletions cut 5 bases from V and 5 bases from J, with 13 bases between. The CDR3 sequence is CASSSRPIDQPQHF. Written as DNA, the CDR3 is TGTGCCAGCTCATCAAGGCCTATCGATCAGCCCCAGCATTTT.

This clonotype was recorded a few times. The rearrangement links TRBV5-1 to TRBJ1-1; D call uncertain. The V and J ends lost 0 bases and 10 bases respectively, with 19 bases between them. Germline CDR1 reads SGHRS; CDR2 reads YFSETQ. The CDR3 spans 15 residues. CDR3 loop: CASSLGDLGGGTAFF. DNA for the CDR3: TGCGCCAGCAGCTTGGGGGATCTGGGCGGCGGAACAGCTTTCTTT.

This clonotype was counted only a few times. This rearrangement joins TRBV10-3 to TRBJ2-3; D might be TRBD2 (6 bases). V lost 0 bases to trimming and J lost 2 bases, with 9 bases between them. CDR3 size: 15 residues. CDR1 and CDR2 from the germline V gene are ENHRY and SYGVKD. For the CDR3, the DNA is TGTGCCATCAGTGAGTCGACGGGGGTCACAGATACGCAGTATTTT. It is translated as CAISESTGVTDTQYF.

The chain joins TRBV21-1 to TRBJ2-1; TRBD2 is taken as the D call from the table, unchecked against the DNA. TRBV21-1 is labeled a pseudogene. This CDR3 has 17 residues. The CDR3 sequence: CASPRWTSGIHLRGQFF. The CDR3 nucleotides read TGTGCCAGCCCCAGGTGGACTAGCGGCATACACTTGAGGGGGCAGTTCTTC.

There are a few counts of this clonotype. CDR3: CASSLSPVRADSYEQYF. The CDR3 DNA sequence: TGTGCCAGCAGTTTATCCCCAGTCAGGGCCGACTCCTACGAGCAGTACTTC. The chain carries TRBV27 and TRBJ2-7; D may be TRBD1 (5 bases). Trimming cost V 0 bases and J 0 bases, with 15 bases left between them. The length of the CDR3 is 17 residues. Germline V gene lookup returns CDR1 MNHEY and CDR2 SMNVEV (reference sequence).

This clonotype was detected only a few times. The chain joins TRBV14 to TRBJ1-2; the match to TRBD1 covers 7 bases. CDR3 size: 15 residues. The germline V gene has CDR1 SGHDN and CDR2 FVKESK. Trimming at V came to 0 bases and at J to 4 bases, leaving 5 bases not matched to a gene. In nucleotides, the CDR3 is TGTGCCAGCAGCCAAGATCTAAGGGACAGCTATGGCTACACCTTC. It specifies CASSQDLRDSYGYTF.

V usage is TRBV9 and J usage is TRBJ2-1, with TRBD2 identical over 11 bases. CDR3 length: 19 amino acids. V lost 0 bases, J lost 8 bases, and 16 bases stayed unmatched. CDR1 is SGDLS and CDR2 is YYNGEE in the germline V gene. The CDR3 DNA is TGTGCCAGCAGCGTAGCTACCGGGCAGAGACTAGCGGGATCGGATGAGCAGTTCTTC. Amino acid sequence: CASSVATGQRLAGSDEQFF. Based on the CDR3 plus reference TRBV9 and TRBJ2-1, the full variable domain is DSGVTQTPKHLITATGQRVTLRCSPRSGDLSVYWYQQSLDQGLQFLIQYYNGEERAKGNILERFSAQQFPDLHSELNLSSLELGDSALYFCASSVATGQRLAGSDEQFFGPGTRLTVL.

This clonotype was seen a few times. This chain connects TRBV7-9 to TRBJ2-4; D is undetermined. V gave up 2 bases and J gave up 9 bases, with 14 bases separating them. Germline CDR1 and CDR2: SEHNR and FQNEAQ (reference sequence). The CDR3 runs 14 residues. This chain's CDR3 is CASSLWSNVGIQYF. In DNA, the CDR3 is TGTGCCAGCAGCTTATGGTCTAATGTAGGCATTCAGTACTTC.

CDR3 nucleotide sequence: TGCAGCGAGAAAGGACCCTACAATGAGCAGTTCTTC. Its translation: CSEKGPYNEQFF. The chain carries TRBV29-1 and TRBJ2-1; unclear D gene. CDR3 length equals 12 residues. Germline V lookup: CDR1 SQVTM, CDR2 ANQGSEA. Trimming left V 7 bases short and J 2 bases short, with 9 bases between.

The V and J genes are TRBV18 and TRBJ2-1; a weak D match, TRBD2 (5 bases). Germline V CDR1 and CDR2: KGHSH, LQKENI. V was trimmed by 0 bases and J by 0 bases, leaving 9 bases between them. This CDR3 has 16 amino acids. CDR3 in amino acids: CASSPPSGGSYNEQFF. The CDR3 DNA follows: TGTGCCAGCTCACCACCCAGCGGTGGCTCCTACAATGAGCAGTTCTTC.

This clonotype was counted only a few times. The gene calls are TRBV25-1 and TRBJ2-1; 8 positions agree with TRBD2. Germline loops: CDR1 MGHDK, CDR2 SYGVNS. The CDR3 has 14 amino acids. With V trimmed by 6 bases and J by 2 bases, 3 bases remained unmatched. The CDR3 bases are TGTGCCAGCAGGGCGGGGGGTCCCTACAATGAGCAGTTCTTC. Translating gives CASRAGGPYNEQFF.

The V gene is TRBV7-9, the J gene TRBJ2-7; 8 bases match TRBD2. Germline lookup yields CDR1 SEHNR and CDR2 FQNEAQ (reference sequence). The ends lost 3 bases at V and 5 bases at J; junction bases unmatched: 9. This CDR3 spans 15 amino acids. CDR3 DNA: TGTGCCAGCAGCTTTGTGTCGGGAGGGGGGAACGAGCAGTACTTC. Translating it yields CASSFVSGGGNEQYF.

The chain recombines TRBV5-1 with TRBJ2-7; no definite D call. The CDR3 is 12 amino acids. Germline V gene lookup returns CDR1 SGHRS and CDR2 YFSETQ. V dropped 3 bases and J dropped 7 bases, with 11 bases sitting between them. CDR3 region: CASSSDLGEQYF. The DNA for the CDR3 is TGCGCCAGCAGCTCGGATCTGGGGGAGCAGTACTTC.

The chain joins TRBV12-3 or TRBV12-4 to TRBJ1-1; D gene ambiguous. The germline V and J ends were trimmed by 6 bases and 4 bases, with 15 bases remaining between them. The CDR3 loop spans 14 amino acids. The chain's CDR3 is CASRTSLWGTEAFF. CDR3 nucleotide sequence: TGTGCCAGCAGAACGTCCTTGTGGGGCACTGAAGCTTTCTTT.